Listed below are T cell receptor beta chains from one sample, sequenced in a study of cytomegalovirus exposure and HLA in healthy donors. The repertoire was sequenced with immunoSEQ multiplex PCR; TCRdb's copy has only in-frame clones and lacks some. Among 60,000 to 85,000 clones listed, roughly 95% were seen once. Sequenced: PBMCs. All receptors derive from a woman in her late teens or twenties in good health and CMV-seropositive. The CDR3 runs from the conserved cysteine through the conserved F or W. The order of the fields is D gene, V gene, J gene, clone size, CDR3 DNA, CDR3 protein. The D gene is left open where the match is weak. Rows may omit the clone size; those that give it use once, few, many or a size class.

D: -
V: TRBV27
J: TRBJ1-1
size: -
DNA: TGTGCCAGCAGTGGGGCAGGGGTGGCTTTCTTT
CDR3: CASSGAGVAFF

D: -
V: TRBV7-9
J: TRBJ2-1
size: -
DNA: TGTGCCAGCAGCTTAGGAGATCCAAATGAGCAGTTCTTC
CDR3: CASSLGDPNEQFF

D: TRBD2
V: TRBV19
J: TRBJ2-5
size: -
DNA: TGTGCCAGACTAGGGACTAGCGGGAGACCCTGGTCCACCCAGTACTTC
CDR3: CARLGTSGRPWSTQYF

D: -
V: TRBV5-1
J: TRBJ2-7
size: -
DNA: TGCGCCAGCAGCTTGGAGTGGCCGGGGGTAGGGACCTACGAGCAGTACTTC
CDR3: CASSLEWPGVGTYEQYF

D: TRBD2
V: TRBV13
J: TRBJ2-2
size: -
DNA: TGTGCCAGCAACCGCTTTCTAGCGGCGAACACCGGGGAGCTGTTTTTT
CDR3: CASNRFLAANTGELFF

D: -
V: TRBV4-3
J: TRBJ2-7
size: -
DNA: TGCGCCAGCAGCCAAGATTTGAGGGCGGGCGAGCAGTACTTC
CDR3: CASSQDLRAGEQYF

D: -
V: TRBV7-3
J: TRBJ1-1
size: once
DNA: TGTGCCAGCAGCTTATTGCCGTTGGGGCCAGGGTCATCATTTAGGGACACTGAAGCTTTCTTT
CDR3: CASSLLPLGPGSSFRDTEAFF

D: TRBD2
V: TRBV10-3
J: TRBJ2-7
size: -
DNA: TGTGCCATCAGTGGTCTAGCGGTCCCGACCTTCTCCTACGAGCAGTACTTC
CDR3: CAISGLAVPTFSYEQYF

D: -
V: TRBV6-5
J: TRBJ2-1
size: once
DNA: TGTGCCAGCAGTTACTCAAGCATAGCGGCGAATGAGCAGTTCTTC
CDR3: CASSYSSIAANEQFF

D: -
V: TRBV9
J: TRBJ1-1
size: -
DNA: TGTGCCAGCAGCGTAGCGCAGTCCACTGAAGCTTTCTTT
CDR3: CASSVAQSTEAFF

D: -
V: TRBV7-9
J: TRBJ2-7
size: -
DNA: TGTGCCAGCAGCTTACCTCCCGGGGGCTCCTACGAGCAGTACTTC
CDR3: CASSLPPGGSYEQYF

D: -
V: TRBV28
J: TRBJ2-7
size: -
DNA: TGTGCCAGCAGACAGTACTACGAGCAGTACTTC
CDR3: CASRQYYEQYF

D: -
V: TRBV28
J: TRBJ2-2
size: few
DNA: TGTGCCAGCAGTTTTTCCCCTTGGAGGACTACGAACACCGGGGAGCTGTTTTTT
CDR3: CASSFSPWRTTNTGELFF

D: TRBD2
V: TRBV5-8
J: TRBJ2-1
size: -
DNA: TGTGCCAGCAGCCCACTAGGACTAGCGGGAGGGTCCTACAATGAGCAGTTCTTC
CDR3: CASSPLGLAGGSYNEQFF

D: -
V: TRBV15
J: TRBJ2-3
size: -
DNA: TGTGCCACCAGCAGAGTCGGGATCATCACAGATACGCAGTATTTT
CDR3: CATSRVGIITDTQYF

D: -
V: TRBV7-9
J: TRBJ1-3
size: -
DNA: TGTGCCAGCAGCTTAGAAGGGGTTGGAAACACCATATATTTT
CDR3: CASSLEGVGNTIYF

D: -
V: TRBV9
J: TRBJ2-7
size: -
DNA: TGTGCCAGCAGCGTAGAGGAGGGATACTCCTACGAGCAGTACTTC
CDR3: CASSVEEGYSYEQYF

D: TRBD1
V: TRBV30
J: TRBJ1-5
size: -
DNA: TGTGCCTGGAGTATCGGGACAGGTAGAAATCAGCCCCAGCATTTT
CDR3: CAWSIGTGRNQPQHF

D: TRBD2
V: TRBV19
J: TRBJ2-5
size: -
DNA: TGTGCCAGTGGGGGCCGGGCGGGAGGCTTACAAGAGACCCAGTACTTC
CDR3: CASGGRAGGLQETQYF

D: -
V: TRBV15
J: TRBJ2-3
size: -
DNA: TGTGCCACCAGCAGGGGACGGACAGGCACAGATACGCAGTATTTT
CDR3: CATSRGRTGTDTQYF

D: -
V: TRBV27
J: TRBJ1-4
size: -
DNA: TGTGCCAGCAGTTTAGAGAGGGTTGGGGAAAAACTGTTTTTT
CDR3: CASSLERVGEKLFF

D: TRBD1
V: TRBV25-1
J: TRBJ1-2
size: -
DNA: TGTGCCAGCAGTGAATTGGACAGGGGCCAATATGGCTACACCTTC
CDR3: CASSELDRGQYGYTF

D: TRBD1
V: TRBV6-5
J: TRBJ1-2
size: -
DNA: TGTGCCAGCAGTACGGGACAGGGAAGTTACAATGGCTACACCTTC
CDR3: CASSTGQGSYNGYTF

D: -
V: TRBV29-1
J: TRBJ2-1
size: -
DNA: TGCAGCGTTTTATTAGCGGTATACAATGAGCAGTTCTTC
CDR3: CSVLLAVYNEQFF

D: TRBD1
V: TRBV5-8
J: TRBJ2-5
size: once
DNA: TGTGCCAGCAGCTTCGACAGGGGGCAGGAGACCCAGTACTTC
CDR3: CASSFDRGQETQYF

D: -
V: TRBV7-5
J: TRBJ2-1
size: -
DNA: TGTGCCAGAAGGCGGACTAGCGGGGGAGATTACAATGAGCAGTTCTTC
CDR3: CARRRTSGGDYNEQFF

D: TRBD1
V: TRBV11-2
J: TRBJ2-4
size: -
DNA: TGTGCCAGCAGCTTAGACCCGGACAGGCCTATTCAGTACTTC
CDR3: CASSLDPDRPIQYF